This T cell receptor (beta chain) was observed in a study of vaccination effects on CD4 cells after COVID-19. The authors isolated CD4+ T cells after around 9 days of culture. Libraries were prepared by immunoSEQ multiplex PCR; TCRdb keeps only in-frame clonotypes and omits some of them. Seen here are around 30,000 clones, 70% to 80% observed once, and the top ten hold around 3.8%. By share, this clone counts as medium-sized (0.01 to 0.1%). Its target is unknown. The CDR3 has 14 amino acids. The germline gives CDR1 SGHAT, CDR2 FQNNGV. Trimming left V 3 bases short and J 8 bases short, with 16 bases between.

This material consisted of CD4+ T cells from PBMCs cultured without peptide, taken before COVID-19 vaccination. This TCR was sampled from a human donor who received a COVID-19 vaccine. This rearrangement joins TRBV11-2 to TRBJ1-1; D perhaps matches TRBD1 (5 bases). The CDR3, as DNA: TGTGCCAGCAGCTTCGCGACCGGGACCCGCGAAGCTTTCTTT. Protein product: CASSFATGTREAFF.